The sample holds a few counts of the clone carrying this TCR beta chain. No antigen is known for it. Other DNA sequences from this sample encode an identical CDR3 as well. The PCR had 60 Vbeta and 13 Jbeta primers. The method was immunoSEQ multiplex PCR; TCRdb's version includes in-frame clones alone and lacks a portion of them. This sample yields 180,000 or so clones, of which 60% to 80% are seen a single time; roughly 13% belongs to the top ten. Germline-derived CDR1 and CDR2 are SGHAT and FQNNGV. The CDR3 has 14 amino acids. V gave up 5 bases and J gave up 1 base, with 11 bases separating them. This sample stems from a study of cytomegalovirus exposure and HLA in healthy donors. Study-level findings and limits: Analysis performed later found about 17,000 TCR beta sequences associated with HLA alleles at 0.05 false discovery rate. Later analysis identified a missense DCLRE1C variant that was linked to TCR beta V- and J-gene trimming.

This rearrangement joins TRBV11-2 to TRBJ1-1; D unresolved. The origin of this receptor is a man in his fifties in good health and CMV-seropositive. The sequenced sample was PBMCs. The CDR3 here is CASSPGGRNTEAFF. The CDR3 bases are TGTGCCAGCAGCCCCGGCGGGCGGAACACTGAAGCTTTCTTT.